The source of this T cell receptor (beta chain) is a study of blood T cell repertoires in COVID-19. This CDR3 has 16 amino acids. Germline CDR1 SGHVS, CDR2 FNYEAQ. The junction had 4 bases not matched to a gene; V was cut back by 0 bases and J by 7 bases. In the study's own analysis: Amplification of reference gene primers was used by the study to estimate nucleated cell counts. Repertoires were generated with immunoSEQ multiplex PCR, while TCRdb's copy carries only in-frame clones and drops some. V, J and clone size are those of that table, while D and trimming were read from the DNA. The sample shows 95,000 to 150,000 clones, 84% of them seen only once. Participants came from about two dozen US areas, aged about 18 to 100 years. Cohorts were based on clinical histories the participants reported. Cohort 3 donors were reported recovered after two negative PCRs, clearance, or symptom resolution.

Sequencing was done on a sample of PBMCs or T cells enriched from blood (not recorded which). This sequence joins TRBV7-6 and TRBJ2-1; 12 nucleotides line up with TRBD2. This TCR came from a woman aged 25 to 45 who had recovered from COVID-19. The CDR3 coding sequence is TGTGCCAGCAGCTTAGCCGTACTAGCGGGAGGTAATGAGCAGTTCTTC. This encodes CASSLAVLAGGNEQFF.